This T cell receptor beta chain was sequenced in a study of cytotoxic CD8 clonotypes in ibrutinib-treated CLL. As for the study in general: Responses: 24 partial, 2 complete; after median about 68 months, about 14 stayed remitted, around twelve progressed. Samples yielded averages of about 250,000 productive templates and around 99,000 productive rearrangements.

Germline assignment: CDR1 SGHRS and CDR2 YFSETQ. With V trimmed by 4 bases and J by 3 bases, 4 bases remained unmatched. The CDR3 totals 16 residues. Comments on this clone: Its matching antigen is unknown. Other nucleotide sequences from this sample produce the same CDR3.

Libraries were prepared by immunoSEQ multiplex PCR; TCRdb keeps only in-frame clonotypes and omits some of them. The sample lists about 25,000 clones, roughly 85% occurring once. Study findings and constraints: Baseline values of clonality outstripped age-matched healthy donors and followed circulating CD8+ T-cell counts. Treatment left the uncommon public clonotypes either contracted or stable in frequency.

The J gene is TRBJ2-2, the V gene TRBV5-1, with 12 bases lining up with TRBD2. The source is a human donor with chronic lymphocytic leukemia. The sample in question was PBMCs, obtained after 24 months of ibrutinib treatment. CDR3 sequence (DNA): TGCGCCAGCAGCCCTCGGACTAGCGGGGACACCGGGGAGCTGTTTTTT. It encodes CASSPRTSGDTGELFF.